These 19 T cell receptor beta chains came from one sample sequenced in a study of shared clonotypes between healthy human individuals. This table comes from immunoSEQ multiplex PCR, and its TCRdb copy is limited to in-frame clones, with some not included. The table includes about 2 million clones, roughly 96% detected once. Material: naive CD4+ T cells sorted from blood. Subset defined: CD45RA+ positively selected. These TCRs come from a man between 18 and 29 years old in good health.

The CDR3 DNA reads TGTGCCAGCAGTTACGGTGGGGGCTCACCAAATTCACCCCTCCACTTT. Translating gives CASSYGGGSPNSPLHF. This chain uses TRBV6-5 with TRBJ1-6; a weak D match, TRBD1 (6 bases). Germline V gene lookup returns CDR1 MNHEY and CDR2 SVGAGI. This CDR3 comprises 16 residues. Trimming took 2 bases from V and 7 from J, leaving 15 bases between them.

This clone was observed a handful of times. Other DNA sequences within the sample encode an identical CDR3. This chain uses TRBV19 with TRBJ1-5; D ambiguous. The germline gives CDR1 LNHDA, CDR2 SQIVND (reference sequence). Between the trimmed V and J ends, which lost 5 bases and 0 bases, there was a span of 5 bases. The CDR3 has 13 residues. In DNA form, the CDR3 reads TGTGCCAGTAGTGGCAGTAGCAATCAGCCCCAGCATTTT. It translates to CASSGSSNQPQHF.

The chain is built from TRBV10-3 and TRBJ1-2; TRBD1 is a possible D gene (5 bases). The CDR3 totals 15 residues. Germline assignment: CDR1 ENHRY and CDR2 SYGVKD. V was shortened by 6 bases and J by 1 base, with 15 bases between the two germline ends. The DNA for the CDR3 is TGTGCCATCAGCCGGGGGACGGGGAATAACTATGGCTACACCTTC. Its translation: CAISRGTGNNYGYTF.

The rearrangement uses TRBV10-1 and TRBJ2-2; D ambiguous. CDR1 and CDR2 from the germline V gene are WNHNN and SYGVQD (reference sequence). The V and J ends lost 3 bases and 4 bases respectively, with 3 bases between them. There are 12 residues in the CDR3. CDR3 sequence (DNA): TGCGCCAGCAGTGATCCCACCGGGGAGCTGTTTTTT. Translated: CASSDPTGELFF.

This chain uses TRBV2 with TRBJ1-1; D is perhaps TRBD1 (6 bases). Germline values: CDR1 SNHLY, CDR2 FYNNEI. This CDR3 has 14 amino acids. V dropped 7 bases and J dropped 0 bases, with 12 bases sitting between them. The CDR3, as DNA: TGTGCCAGCACCCAGGGGTTAATGAACACTGAAGCTTTCTTT. Encoded protein: CASTQGLMNTEAFF.

The gene calls are TRBV30 and TRBJ1-1, with 7 bases fitting TRBD1. This CDR3 is built from 15 residues. CDR1 is GTSNPN and CDR2 is SVGIG in the germline V gene (reference sequence). Germline trimming cut 4 bases from V and 1 base from J; bases unmatched to any gene: 9. The chain's CDR3 is CAWNLVRGRNTEAFF. Here the CDR3 DNA reads TGTGCCTGGAATCTAGTTAGGGGGCGGAACACTGAAGCTTTCTTT.

The chain joins TRBV5-1 to TRBJ1-4; D gene unclear. V was cut by 2 bases and J by 0 bases, with 11 bases left in between. This CDR3 comprises 16 residues. Per germline, CDR1 SGHRS and CDR2 YFSETQ. The CDR3 DNA reads as TGCGCCAGCAGCTTCCTCAGGTCGACAACTAATGAAAAACTGTTTTTT. Amino acids: CASSFLRSTTNEKLFF.

This chain uses TRBV15 with TRBJ1-3, with TRBD1 identical over 7 bases. This CDR3 contains 14 residues. Trimming cost V 2 bases and J 5 bases; bases outside gene matches: 3. The germline CDR1 and CDR2 sequences are LNHNV and YYDKDF (reference sequence). CDR3 amino acids: CATSRRDSRNTIYF. The CDR3 coding sequence is TGTGCCACCAGCAGACGGGACAGTAGAAACACCATATATTTT.

As to this clone: Other DNA sequences in this sample translate to the same CDR3. CDR3 in amino acids: CASSRDRSSGNTIYF. The CDR3 DNA reads as TGCGCCAGCAGCCGCGACAGGAGCTCTGGAAACACCATATATTTT. The chain has TRBV5-1 and TRBJ1-3; D is possibly TRBD1 (6 bases). Germline assignment: CDR1 SGHRS and CDR2 YFSETQ. The ends were cut back, 4 bases at V and 0 bases at J, with 11 bases in the middle. This CDR3 has 15 residues.

CDR3 DNA sequence: TGTGCCAGCAGTGAGTCTAGCGGGAGGCCGTCCTACGAGCAGTACTTC. Translating gives CASSESSGRPSYEQYF. The rearrangement joins TRBV2 to TRBJ2-7, with 11 positions matching TRBD2. The J segment lost 1 base and the V segment lost 3 bases, leaving 5 bases of the junction unmatched. The CDR3 covers 16 residues. Looked up from germline, CDR1 is SNHLY and CDR2 is FYNNEI.

The chain combines TRBV7-2 with TRBJ1-5, with D possibly matching TRBD1 (5 bases). Germline-derived CDR1 and CDR2 are SGHTA and FQGNSA. This CDR3 comprises 15 residues. Trimming removed 1 base from V and 4 bases from J, with 11 bases in between. Here the CDR3 reads CASSLVGRVNQPQHF. The CDR3, as DNA: TGTGCCAGCAGCTTAGTTGGCAGGGTAAATCAGCCCCAGCATTTT.

V is TRBV6-1 and J is TRBJ1-2; a possible D gene is TRBD1 (6 bases). Per germline, CDR1 MNHNS and CDR2 SASEGT. The V end was cut by 4 bases, the J end by 4 bases, with 13 bases between. This CDR3 has 14 residues. The CDR3 nucleotides are TGTGCCAGCAGTGGGGGCCGGGGGCTCTATGGCTACACCTTC. This gives the protein CASSGGRGLYGYTF.

V and J are TRBV7-2 and TRBJ2-3, with a tentative D call TRBD2 (5 bases). CDR1 and CDR2 (germline): SGHTA, FQGNSA. The CDR3 covers 14 residues. V shed 6 bases and J shed 4 bases, with 14 bases lying between them. CDR3 nucleotides: TGTGCCAGCAGTTCAAGGAAGGGAGCAGATACGCAGTATTTT. It specifies CASSSRKGADTQYF.

This rearrangement joins TRBV6-5 to TRBJ1-1; weak D call: TRBD1 (6 bases). This CDR3 has 14 residues. Trimming took off 2 bases at V and 4 bases at J, with 11 bases between the two ends. The germline gives CDR1 MNHEY, CDR2 SVGAGI. This CDR3 reads CASSYAGAGTEAFF. The CDR3 nucleotides are TGTGCCAGCAGTTACGCGGGGGCGGGCACTGAAGCTTTCTTT.

The V gene is TRBV5-4, the J gene TRBJ2-3, with 13 bases aligning to TRBD2. With V trimmed by 2 bases and J by 5 bases, 5 bases remained unmatched. The germline V gene has CDR1 SGHNT and CDR2 YYREEE (reference sequence). CDR3 length: 16 amino acids. This CDR3 is CASSFPTSGRQDTQYF. CDR3 in DNA: TGTGCCAGCAGCTTCCCGACTAGCGGGAGGCAAGATACGCAGTATTTT.

This clone has a single count. The V gene is TRBV5-8, the J gene TRBJ1-1, with a tentative D call TRBD1 (5 bases). Germline V gene data show CDR1 as SGHTS and CDR2 as YDEGEE. Between the trimmed V and J ends, which lost 0 bases and 7 bases, there was a span of 10 bases. This CDR3 is built from 13 residues. The CDR3 bases are TGTGCCAGCAGCTTGGGGGAAGGGGTTGAAGCTTTCTTT. This gives the protein CASSLGEGVEAFF.

Turning to this clone: The same CDR3 arises from other DNA sequences in this sample as well. DNA of the CDR3: TGTGCCAGCAGTTTGCTGGCGGATACGCAGTATTTT. Protein: CASSLLADTQYF. The chain couples TRBV28 to TRBJ2-3; no clear D. V was pared by 3 bases and J by 6 bases, with 7 bases between. Per the germline V gene, CDR1 is MDHEN and CDR2 is SYDVKM. The CDR3 has 12 amino acids.

V and J are TRBV5-3 and TRBJ2-7; no definite D call. TRBV5-3 is flagged as an ORF with uncertain function. Deletions cut 5 bases from V and 2 bases from J, with 14 bases between. This CDR3 region has 14 residues. The CDR3 reads CARSNKEGPYEQYF. For the CDR3, the DNA is TGTGCCAGAAGTAATAAGGAAGGCCCCTACGAGCAGTACTTC.

A note on this clone: The sample has other DNA sequences that encode this CDR3 too. The CDR3 DNA reads TGTGCCAGCAGCCCTGGACTGGCGGCTTCCTACGAGCAGTACTTC. Translation gives CASSPGLAASYEQYF. V is TRBV6-5 and J is TRBJ2-7, with a possible D match to TRBD2 (5 bases). The CDR3 is made up of 15 amino acids. Trimming took 6 bases from V and 1 from J, leaving 16 bases between them. The V gene's germline CDR1 is MNHEY and CDR2 SVGAGI.